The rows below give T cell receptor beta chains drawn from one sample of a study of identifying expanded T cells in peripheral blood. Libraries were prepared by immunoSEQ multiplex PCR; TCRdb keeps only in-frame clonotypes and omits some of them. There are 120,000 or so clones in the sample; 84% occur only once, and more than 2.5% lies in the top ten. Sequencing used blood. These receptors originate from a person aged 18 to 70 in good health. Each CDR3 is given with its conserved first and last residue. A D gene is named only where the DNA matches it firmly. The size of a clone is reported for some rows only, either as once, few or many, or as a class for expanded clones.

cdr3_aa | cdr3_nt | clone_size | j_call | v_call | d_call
CAISESFEGAGNQPQHF | TGTGCCATCAGTGAGTCGTTTGAGGGGGCGGGTAATCAGCCCCAGCATTTT | - | TRBJ1-5 | TRBV10-3 | TRBD1
CASSLWWVDQETQYF | TGTGCCAGCAGTTTATGGTGGGTCGACCAAGAGACCCAGTACTTC | - | TRBJ2-5 | TRBV27 | -
CASSPLGSLTDTQYF | TGTGCCAGCTCACCGCTGGGGAGCCTCACAGATACGCAGTATTTT | - | TRBJ2-3 | TRBV18 | -
CATSRGSLMRRAQPQHF | TGTGCCACCAGCAGAGGTTCCCTGATGAGGAGGGCTCAGCCCCAGCATTTT | - | TRBJ1-5 | TRBV15 | -
CAWSLRGRTGELFF | TGTGCCTGGAGTCTAAGGGGCAGGACCGGGGAGCTGTTTTTT | - | TRBJ2-2 | TRBV30 | -
CASSLSGGGGGAFF | TGTGCCAGCAGCTTAAGTGGCGGAGGAGGAGGAGCTTTCTTT | - | TRBJ1-1 | TRBV7-8 | -
CASSFLTENEQFF | TGCGCCAGCAGCTTCCTGACGGAAAATGAGCAGTTCTTC | - | TRBJ2-1 | TRBV4-3 | -
CASSSVSGQGLGYTF | TGTGCCAGTAGTTCCGTATCGGGACAAGGCCTGGGCTACACCTTC | - | TRBJ1-2 | TRBV19 | -
CASGPGSEAFF | TGTGCTAGTGGTCCGGGGAGTGAAGCTTTCTTT | - | TRBJ1-1 | TRBV12-5 | -
CSVEDGHMLADTQYF | TGCAGCGTTGAAGACGGGCACATGCTGGCAGATACGCAGTATTTT | once | TRBJ2-3 | TRBV29-1 | -
CASSQDIKGGTEAFF | TGCGCCAGCAGCCAAGATATAAAGGGTGGCACTGAAGCTTTCTTT | - | TRBJ1-1 | TRBV4-3 | -
CASTRRTSGGPVIYEQYF | TGTGCCAGCACCCGACGGACTAGCGGGGGACCCGTGATCTACGAGCAGTACTTC | - | TRBJ2-7 | TRBV27 | TRBD2
CASSQEWGNTQYF | TGTGCCAGCAGCCAAGAATGGGGGAATACGCAGTATTTT | - | TRBJ2-3 | TRBV14 | -
CASSKGQTNEQYF | TGTGCCAGCAGCAAAGGACAGACTAACGAGCAGTACTTC | - | TRBJ2-7 | TRBV21-1 | -
CASSRSDTQYF | TGTGCCAGCAGTCGTTCAGATACGCAGTATTTT | - | TRBJ2-3 | TRBV2 | -
CASSRQTYEQYF | TGTGCCAGCAGCCGACAGACCTACGAGCAGTACTTC | - | TRBJ2-7 | TRBV11-2 | -
CASSIATGSPNQPQHF | TGTGCCAGTAGTATAGCCACAGGGTCCCCAAATCAGCCCCAGCATTTT | - | TRBJ1-5 | TRBV19 | -
CASSRGLLALNTIYF | TGTGCCAGCAGTCGGGGACTGCTGGCGTTGAACACCATATATTTT | - | TRBJ1-3 | TRBV6-6 | -
CATSTDWNTGELFF | TGCGCCACCTCCACGGATTGGAACACCGGGGAGCTGTTTTTT | - | TRBJ2-2 | TRBV10-2 | -
CASSLSGVGYTF | TGTGCCAGCAGTCTTTCAGGGGTAGGCTACACCTTC | once | TRBJ1-2 | TRBV6-6 | -
CASSLSQMSPLHF | TGTGCCAGCAGTTTGTCACAGATGTCACCCCTCCACTTT | - | TRBJ1-6 | TRBV27 | -
CSGHQETQYF | TGCAGTGGTCATCAAGAGACCCAGTACTTC | - | TRBJ2-5 | TRBV20-1 | -
CASSPTGTGLGEQFF | TGTGCCAGCAGCCCTACCGGGACTGGATTAGGGGAGCAGTTCTTC | - | TRBJ2-1 | TRBV11-2 | -
CASSEPFGGGEETQYF | TGTGCCAGCAGTGAACCGTTTGGTGGAGGGGAAGAGACCCAGTACTTC | - | TRBJ2-5 | TRBV25-1 | -
CASRPSGGGYTF | TGTGCCAGCAGACCATCAGGGGGTGGCTACACCTTC | - | TRBJ1-2 | TRBV6-6 | TRBD1
CASSFTGPGGNEQFF | TGCGCCAGCAGCTTTACAGGGCCCGGGGGCAATGAGCAGTTCTTC | - | TRBJ2-1 | TRBV5-1 | -
CASSPPGQGNQPQHF | TGTGCCAGCTCACCGCCGGGACAGGGCAATCAGCCCCAGCATTTT | few | TRBJ1-5 | TRBV18 | TRBD1
CASSKSSGTAINYGYTF | TGTGCCAGTAGTAAGTCATCCGGGACAGCGATTAACTATGGCTACACCTTC | - | TRBJ1-2 | TRBV19 | TRBD1
CASSLEAGTGANYGYTF | TGCGCCAGCAGCTTAGAGGCCGGGACCGGAGCTAACTATGGCTACACCTTC | - | TRBJ1-2 | TRBV5-1 | -
CASSLYSNQPQHF | TGTGCCAGCAGCTTGTACAGTAATCAGCCCCAGCATTTT | - | TRBJ1-5 | TRBV5-6 | -
CASSEGQGGAYEQYF | TGTGCCAGCAGTGAAGGACAGGGAGGAGCGTACGAGCAGTACTTC | - | TRBJ2-7 | TRBV25-1 | TRBD1
CASSRVGEAFF | TGTGCCTCCTCGCGGGTGGGTGAAGCTTTCTTT | - | TRBJ1-1 | TRBV30 | -
CATSRGTGLNEQFF | TGTGCCACCAGCAGAGGGACAGGGCTCAATGAGCAGTTCTTC | - | TRBJ2-1 | TRBV15 | TRBD1
CASSFGSRGTVYVNTEAFF | TGTGCCAGCAGCTTCGGGAGCCGCGGGACAGTATATGTGAACACTGAAGCTTTCTTT | - | TRBJ1-1 | TRBV7-8 | TRBD1
CSVELEGVLNEKLFF | TGCAGCGTTGAACTGGAGGGAGTATTAAATGAAAAACTGTTTTTT | - | TRBJ1-4 | TRBV29-1 | -
CASSPPPVGGQPQHF | TGTGCCAGCAGCCCCCCCCCAGTAGGAGGTCAGCCCCAGCATTTT | - | TRBJ1-5 | TRBV7-2 | -
CASSEDVGYGYTF | TGTGCCAGCAGTGAGGACGTGGGATATGGCTACACCTTC | - | TRBJ1-2 | TRBV2 | -
CASSFWGFAVAFF | TGTGCCAGCAGCTTCTGGGGCTTCGCCGTAGCTTTCTTT | - | TRBJ1-1 | TRBV5-6 | -
CASSPPLRQAKRELFF | TGTGCCAGCAGCCCGCCTTTGAGACAGGCCAAGAGGGAACTGTTTTTT | - | TRBJ1-4 | TRBV7-9 | -
CASSVGGRETQYF | TGTGCCAGCAGCGTAGGGGGACGGGAGACCCAGTACTTC | - | TRBJ2-5 | TRBV9 | -
CASSMSRGALAEAFF | TGTGCCAGTAGTATGTCTCGAGGGGCGTTAGCTGAAGCTTTCTTT | once | TRBJ1-1 | TRBV19 | -
CASSPARGQGWTDTQYF | TGTGCCAGCTCACCTGCGCGGGGACAGGGGTGGACAGATACGCAGTATTTT | - | TRBJ2-3 | TRBV18 | TRBD1
CASSSRTGRMANTIYF | TGTGCCAGCAGTTCCAGGACAGGGCGAATGGCAAACACCATATATTTT | - | TRBJ1-3 | TRBV27 | TRBD1